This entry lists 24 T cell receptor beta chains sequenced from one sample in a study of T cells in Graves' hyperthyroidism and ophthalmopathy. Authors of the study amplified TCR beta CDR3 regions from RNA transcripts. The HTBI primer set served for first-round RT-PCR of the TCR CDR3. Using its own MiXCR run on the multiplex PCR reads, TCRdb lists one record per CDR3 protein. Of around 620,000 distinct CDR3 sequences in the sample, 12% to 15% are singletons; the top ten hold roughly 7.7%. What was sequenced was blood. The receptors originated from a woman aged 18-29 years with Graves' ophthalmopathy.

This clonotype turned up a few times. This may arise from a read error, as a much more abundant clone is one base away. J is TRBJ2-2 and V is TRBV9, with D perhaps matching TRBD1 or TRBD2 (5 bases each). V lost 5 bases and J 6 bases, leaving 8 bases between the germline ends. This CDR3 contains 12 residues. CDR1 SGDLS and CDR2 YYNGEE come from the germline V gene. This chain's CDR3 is CASSWGSGELFF. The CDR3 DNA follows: TGTGCCAGCAGTTGGGGGTCCGGGGAGCTGTTTTTT.

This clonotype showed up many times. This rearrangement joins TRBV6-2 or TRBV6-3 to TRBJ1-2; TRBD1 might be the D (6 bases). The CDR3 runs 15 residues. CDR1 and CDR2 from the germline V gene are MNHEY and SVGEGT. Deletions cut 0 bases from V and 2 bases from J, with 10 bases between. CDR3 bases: TGTGCCAGCAGTTACTCGATGGACAGCAACTATGGCTACACCTTC. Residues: CASSYSMDSNYGYTF.

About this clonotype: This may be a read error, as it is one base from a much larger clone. In DNA form, the CDR3 reads TGTGCCAGCAGCTCAGAGGGTAGGAGCTTGAACGAGCAGTACTTC. Amino acids: CASSSEGRSLNEQYF. The V gene is TRBV11-2, the J gene TRBJ2-7; TRBD2 might be the D (5 bases). Germline lookup yields CDR1 SGHAT and CDR2 FQNNGV. The CDR3 sequence is 15 residues long. V dropped 4 bases and J dropped 5 bases, with 18 bases sitting between them. The full variable domain, with the rest looked up from reference TRBV11-2 and TRBJ2-7, is EAGVAQSPRYKIIEKRQSVAFWCNPISGHATLYWYQQILGQGPKLLIQFQNNGVVDDSQLPKDRFSAERLKGVDSTLKIQPAKLEDSAVYLCASSSEGRSLNEQYFGPGTRLTVT.

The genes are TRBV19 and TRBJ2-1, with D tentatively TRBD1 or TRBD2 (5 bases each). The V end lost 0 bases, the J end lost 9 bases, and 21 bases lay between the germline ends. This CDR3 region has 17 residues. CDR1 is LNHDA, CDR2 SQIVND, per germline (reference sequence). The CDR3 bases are TGTGCCAGTAGTATAGAGAACTGGGGGTTGGGTATTAGTGAGCAGTTCTTC. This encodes CASSIENWGLGISEQFF.

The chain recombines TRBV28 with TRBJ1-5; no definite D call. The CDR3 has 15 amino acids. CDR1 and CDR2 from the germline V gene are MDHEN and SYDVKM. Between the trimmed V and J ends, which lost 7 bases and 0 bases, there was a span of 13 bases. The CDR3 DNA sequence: TGTGCCAGCACCGTACCCCTAGATAGCAATCAGCCCCAGCATTTT. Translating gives CASTVPLDSNQPQHF.

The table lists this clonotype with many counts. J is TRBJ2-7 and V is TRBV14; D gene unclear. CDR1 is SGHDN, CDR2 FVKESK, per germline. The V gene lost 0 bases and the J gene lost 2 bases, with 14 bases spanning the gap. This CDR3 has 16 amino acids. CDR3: CASSQEQGVGPYEQYF. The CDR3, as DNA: TGTGCCAGCAGCCAAGAACAAGGAGTTGGGCCCTACGAGCAGTACTTC.

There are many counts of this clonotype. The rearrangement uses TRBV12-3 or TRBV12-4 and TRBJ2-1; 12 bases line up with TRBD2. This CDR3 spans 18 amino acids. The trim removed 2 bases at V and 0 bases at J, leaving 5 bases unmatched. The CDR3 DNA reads TGTGCCAGCAGTTTAACTAGCGGGAGGTGGATCTCCTACAATGAGCAGTTCTTC. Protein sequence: CASSLTSGRWISYNEQFF.

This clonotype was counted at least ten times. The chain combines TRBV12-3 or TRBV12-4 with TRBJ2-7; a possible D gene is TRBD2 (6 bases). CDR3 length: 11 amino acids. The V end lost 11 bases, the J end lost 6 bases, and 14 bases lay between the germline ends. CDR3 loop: CASALGGEQYF. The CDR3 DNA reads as TGTGCCTCCGCCTTGGGGGGCGAGCAGTACTTC.

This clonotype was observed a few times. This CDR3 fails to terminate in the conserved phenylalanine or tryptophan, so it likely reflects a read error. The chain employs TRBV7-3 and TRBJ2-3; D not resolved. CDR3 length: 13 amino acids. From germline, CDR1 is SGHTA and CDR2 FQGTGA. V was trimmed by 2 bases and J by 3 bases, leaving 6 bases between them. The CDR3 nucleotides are TGTGCCAGCAGCTTAGAAGGAACAGATACGCAGTATCTT. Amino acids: CASSLEGTDTQYL.

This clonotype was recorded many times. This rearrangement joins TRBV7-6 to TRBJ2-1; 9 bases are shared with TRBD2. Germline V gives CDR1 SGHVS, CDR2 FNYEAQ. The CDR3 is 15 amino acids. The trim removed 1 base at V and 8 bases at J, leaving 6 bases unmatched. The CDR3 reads CASSLGGGRADEQFF. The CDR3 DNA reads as TGTGCCAGCAGCTTAGGGGGCGGGAGGGCGGATGAGCAGTTCTTC.

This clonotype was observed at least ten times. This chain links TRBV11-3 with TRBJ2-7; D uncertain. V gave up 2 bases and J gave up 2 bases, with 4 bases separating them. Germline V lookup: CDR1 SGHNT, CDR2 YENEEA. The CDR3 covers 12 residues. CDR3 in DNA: TGTGCCAGCAGCTTACATGCCTACGAGCAGTACTTC. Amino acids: CASSLHAYEQYF. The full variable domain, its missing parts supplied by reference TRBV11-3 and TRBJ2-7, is EAGVVQSPRYKIIEKKQPVAFWCNPISGHNTLYWYLQNLGQGPELLIRYENEEAVDDSQLPKDRFSAERLKGVDSTLKIQPAELGDSAVYLCASSLHAYEQYFGPGTRLTVT.

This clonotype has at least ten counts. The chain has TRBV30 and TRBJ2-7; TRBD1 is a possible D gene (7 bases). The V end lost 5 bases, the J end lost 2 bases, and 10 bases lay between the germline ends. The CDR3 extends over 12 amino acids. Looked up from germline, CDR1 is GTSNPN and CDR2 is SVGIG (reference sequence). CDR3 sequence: CAWRGTAYEQYF. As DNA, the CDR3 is TGTGCCTGGCGCGGGACAGCCTACGAGCAGTACTTC. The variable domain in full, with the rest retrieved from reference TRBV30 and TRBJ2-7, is SQTIHQWPATLVQPVGSPLSLECTVEGTSNPNLYWYRQAAGRGLQLLFYSVGIGQISSEVPQNLSASRPQDRQFILSSKKLLLSDSGFYLCAWRGTAYEQYFGPGTRLTVT.

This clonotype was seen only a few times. The CDR3 bases are TGCAGTGCTAGAGAACGAGGCCGGTATAATTCACCCCTCCACTTT. Encoded protein: CSARERGRYNSPLHF. V gene TRBV20-1 combines with J gene TRBJ1-6, with D uncertain. Trimming stripped 0 bases from V and 4 bases from J, with 10 bases between. This CDR3 comprises 15 residues. Germline-derived CDR1 and CDR2 are DFQATT and SNEGSKA (reference sequence).

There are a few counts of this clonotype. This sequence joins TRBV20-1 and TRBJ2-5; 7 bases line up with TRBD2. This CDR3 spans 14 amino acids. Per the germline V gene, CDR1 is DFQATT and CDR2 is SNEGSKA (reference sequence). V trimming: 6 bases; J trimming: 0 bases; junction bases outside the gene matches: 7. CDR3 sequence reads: CSAVSGTHQETQYF. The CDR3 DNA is TGCAGTGCCGTAAGCGGGACTCACCAAGAGACCCAGTACTTC.

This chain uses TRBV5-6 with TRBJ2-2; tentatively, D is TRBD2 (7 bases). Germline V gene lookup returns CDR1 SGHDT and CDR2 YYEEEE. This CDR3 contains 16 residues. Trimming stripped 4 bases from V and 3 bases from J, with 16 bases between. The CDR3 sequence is CASSVVGGGYTGELFF. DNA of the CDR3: TGTGCCAGCAGCGTAGTAGGGGGGGGGTACACCGGGGAGCTGTTTTTT.

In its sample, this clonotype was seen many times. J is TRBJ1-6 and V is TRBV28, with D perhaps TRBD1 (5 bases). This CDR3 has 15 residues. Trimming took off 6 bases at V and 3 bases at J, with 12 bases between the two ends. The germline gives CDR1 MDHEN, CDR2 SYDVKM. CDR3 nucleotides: TGTGCCAGCAGACAAGGGGTTTTCTATAATTCACCCCTCCACTTT. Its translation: CASRQGVFYNSPLHF.

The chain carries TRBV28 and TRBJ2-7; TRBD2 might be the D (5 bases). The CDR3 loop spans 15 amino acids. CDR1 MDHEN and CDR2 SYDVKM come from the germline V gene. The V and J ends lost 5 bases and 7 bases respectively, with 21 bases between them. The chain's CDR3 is CASSASTRRGGEQYF. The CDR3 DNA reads TGTGCCAGCAGTGCTAGTACCCGTCGGGGTGGGGAGCAGTACTTC.

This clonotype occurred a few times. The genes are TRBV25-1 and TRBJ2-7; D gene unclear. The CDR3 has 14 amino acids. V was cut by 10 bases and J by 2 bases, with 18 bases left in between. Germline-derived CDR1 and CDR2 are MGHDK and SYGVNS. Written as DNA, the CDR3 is TGTGCCACCCGATGGCGACTGGTGGCCTACGAGCAGTACTTC. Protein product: CATRWRLVAYEQYF.

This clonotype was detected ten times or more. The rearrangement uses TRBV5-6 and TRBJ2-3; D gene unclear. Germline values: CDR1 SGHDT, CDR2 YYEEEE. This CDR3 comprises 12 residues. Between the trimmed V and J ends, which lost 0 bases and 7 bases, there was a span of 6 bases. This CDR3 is CASSLGLNTQYF. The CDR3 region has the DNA TGTGCCAGCAGCTTGGGACTCAATACGCAGTATTTT.

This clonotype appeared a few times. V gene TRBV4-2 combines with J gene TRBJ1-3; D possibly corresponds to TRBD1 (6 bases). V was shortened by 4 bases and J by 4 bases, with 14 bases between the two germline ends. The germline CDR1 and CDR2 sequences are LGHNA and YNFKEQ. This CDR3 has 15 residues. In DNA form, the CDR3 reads TGTGCCAGCAGCCCTGGAACAGGGCGAGGAAACACCATATATTTT. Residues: CASSPGTGRGNTIYF.

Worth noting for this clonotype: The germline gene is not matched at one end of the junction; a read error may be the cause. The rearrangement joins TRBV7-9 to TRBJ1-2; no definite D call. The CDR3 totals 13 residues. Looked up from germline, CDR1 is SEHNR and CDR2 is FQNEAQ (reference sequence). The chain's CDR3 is CASSRASNYGYAF. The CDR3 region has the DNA TGTGCCAGCAGCCGAGCTTCTAACTATGGCTACGCCTTC.

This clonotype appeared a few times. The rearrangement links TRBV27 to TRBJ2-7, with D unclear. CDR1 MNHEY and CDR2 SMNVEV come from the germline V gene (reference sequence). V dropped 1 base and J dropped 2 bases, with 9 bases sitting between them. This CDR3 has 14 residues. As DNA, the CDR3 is TGTGCCAGCAGTTTATGGCAGAACCCCTACGAGCAGTACTTC. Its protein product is CASSLWQNPYEQYF.

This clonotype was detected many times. The CDR3 DNA reads TGTGCCAGCAGCTTTCGGGGCAGTGACCAAGAGACCCAGTACTTC. Translation: CASSFRGSDQETQYF. V gene TRBV7-9 combines with J gene TRBJ2-5; D possibly matches TRBD1 or TRBD2 (5 bases each). Germline-derived CDR1 and CDR2 are SEHNR and FQNEAQ (reference sequence). This CDR3 has 15 amino acids. Trimming shortened V by 3 bases and J by 0 bases, and 11 bases separated the two germline ends.

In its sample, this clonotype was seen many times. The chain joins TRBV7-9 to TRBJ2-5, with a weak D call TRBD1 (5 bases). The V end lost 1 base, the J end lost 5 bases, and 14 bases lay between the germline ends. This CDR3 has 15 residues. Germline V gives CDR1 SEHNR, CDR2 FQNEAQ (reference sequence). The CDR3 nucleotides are TGTGCCAGCAGCTTAGGACAGAACACCAAGGAGACCCAGTACTTC. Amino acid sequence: CASSLGQNTKETQYF. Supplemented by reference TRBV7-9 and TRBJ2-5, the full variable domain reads DTGVSQNPRHKITKRGQNVTFRCDPISEHNRLYWYRQTLGQGPEFLTYFQNEAQLEKSRLLSDRFSAERPKGSFSTLEIQRTEQGDSAMYLCASSLGQNTKETQYFGPGTRLLVL.